The T cell receptor (beta chain) under discussion was sequenced for a study of OX40 agonist ivuxolimab in advanced cancers. Data came from immunoSEQ multiplex PCR; TCRdb stores just in-frame clones and leaves some out. Here the sample spans under 100,000 clones, about 80% being singletons. Trimming pared 2 bases from V and 6 bases from J, leaving 15 bases between. CDR1 and CDR2 from the germline V gene are MNHEY and SVGAGI. The CDR3 loop spans 15 amino acids. The clonotype was recovered from an adult with an advanced solid tumor such as melanoma, head and neck, liver or kidney cancer. V and J are TRBV6-5 and TRBJ2-3, with a weak D call TRBD1 (6 bases). Sequenced material: CD4+ or CD8+ T cells sorted from blood, taken in a trial of the OX40 agonist ivuxolimab. The CDR3 nucleotides are TGTGCCAGCAGTTACGGCCAGGGGATGGGGGATACGCAGTATTTT. Translated, it gives CASSYGQGMGDTQYF.